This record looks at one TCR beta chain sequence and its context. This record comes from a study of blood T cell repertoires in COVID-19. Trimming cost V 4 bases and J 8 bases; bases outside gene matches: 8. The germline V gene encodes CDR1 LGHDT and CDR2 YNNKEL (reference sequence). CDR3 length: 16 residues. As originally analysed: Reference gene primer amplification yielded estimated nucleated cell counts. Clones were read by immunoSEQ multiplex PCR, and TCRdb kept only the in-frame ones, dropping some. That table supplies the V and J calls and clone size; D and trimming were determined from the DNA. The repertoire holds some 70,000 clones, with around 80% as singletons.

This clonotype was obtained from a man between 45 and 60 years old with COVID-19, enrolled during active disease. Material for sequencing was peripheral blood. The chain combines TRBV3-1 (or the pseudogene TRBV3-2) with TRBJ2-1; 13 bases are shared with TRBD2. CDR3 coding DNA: TGTGCCAGCAGCCCCATTGACGGACTAGCGGGAGATGAGCAGTTCTTC. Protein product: CASSPIDGLAGDEQFF.